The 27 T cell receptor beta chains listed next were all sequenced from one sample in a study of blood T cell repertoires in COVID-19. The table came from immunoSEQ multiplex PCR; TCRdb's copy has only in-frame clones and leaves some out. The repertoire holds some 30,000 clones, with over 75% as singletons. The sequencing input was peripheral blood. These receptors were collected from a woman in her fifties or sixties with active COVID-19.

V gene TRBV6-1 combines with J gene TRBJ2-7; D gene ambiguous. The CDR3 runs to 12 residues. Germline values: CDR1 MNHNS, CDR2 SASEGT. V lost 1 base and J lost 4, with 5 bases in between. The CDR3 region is CASSEVQYEQYF. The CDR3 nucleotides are TGTGCCAGCAGTGAAGTCCAGTACGAGCAGTACTTC.

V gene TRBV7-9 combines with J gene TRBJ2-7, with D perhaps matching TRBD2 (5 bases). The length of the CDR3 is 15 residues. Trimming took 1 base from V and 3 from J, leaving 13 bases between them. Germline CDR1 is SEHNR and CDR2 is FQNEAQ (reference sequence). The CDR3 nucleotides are TGTGCCAGCAGCTTAGGTGGGCGGGTCAACTACGAGCAGTACTTC. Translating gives CASSLGGRVNYEQYF.

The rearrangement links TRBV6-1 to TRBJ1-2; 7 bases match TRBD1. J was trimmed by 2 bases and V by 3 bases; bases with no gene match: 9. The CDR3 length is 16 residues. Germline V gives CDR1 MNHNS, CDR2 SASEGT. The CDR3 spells CASSDTGAKRNYGYTF. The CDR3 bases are TGTGCCAGCAGTGATACAGGGGCGAAAAGGAACTATGGCTACACCTTC.

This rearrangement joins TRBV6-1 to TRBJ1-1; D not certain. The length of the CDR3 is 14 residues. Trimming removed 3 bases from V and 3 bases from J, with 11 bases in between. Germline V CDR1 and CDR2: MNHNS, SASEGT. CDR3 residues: CASSEVGPDTEAFF. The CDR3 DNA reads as TGTGCCAGCAGTGAGGTGGGCCCGGACACTGAAGCTTTCTTT.

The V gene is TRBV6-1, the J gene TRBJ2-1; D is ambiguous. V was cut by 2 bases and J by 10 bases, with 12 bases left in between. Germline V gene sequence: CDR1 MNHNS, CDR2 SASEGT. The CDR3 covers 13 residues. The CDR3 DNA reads TGTGCCAGCAGTGAATCCGGCAGGCTCGAGCAGTTCTTC. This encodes CASSESGRLEQFF.

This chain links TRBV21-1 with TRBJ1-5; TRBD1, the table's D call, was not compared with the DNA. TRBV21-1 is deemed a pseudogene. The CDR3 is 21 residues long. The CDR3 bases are TGTGCCAGCCTAGGGTACTATCACAAAACCGACCGGGACAGGGCTAATCAGCCCCAGCATTTT. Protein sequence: CASLGYYHKTDRDRANQPQHF.

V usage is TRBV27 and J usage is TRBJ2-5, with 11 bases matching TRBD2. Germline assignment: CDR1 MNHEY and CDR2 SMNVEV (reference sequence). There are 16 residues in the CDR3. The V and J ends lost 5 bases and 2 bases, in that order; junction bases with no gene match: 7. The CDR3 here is CASSPLAGDGQETQYF. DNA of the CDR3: TGTGCCAGCAGTCCACTAGCGGGGGACGGTCAAGAGACCCAGTACTTC.

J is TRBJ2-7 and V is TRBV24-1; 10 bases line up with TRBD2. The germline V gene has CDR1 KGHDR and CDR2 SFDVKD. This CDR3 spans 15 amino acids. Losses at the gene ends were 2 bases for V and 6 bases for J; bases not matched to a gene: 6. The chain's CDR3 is CATSDSRAGGVEQYF. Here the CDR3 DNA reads TGTGCCACCAGTGATTCGCGAGCGGGAGGGGTCGAGCAGTACTTC.

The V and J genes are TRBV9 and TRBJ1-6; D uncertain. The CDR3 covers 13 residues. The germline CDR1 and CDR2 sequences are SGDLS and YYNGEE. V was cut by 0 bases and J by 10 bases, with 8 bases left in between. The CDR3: CASSVDAGSPLHF. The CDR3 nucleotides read TGTGCCAGCAGCGTAGATGCGGGATCACCCCTCCACTTT.

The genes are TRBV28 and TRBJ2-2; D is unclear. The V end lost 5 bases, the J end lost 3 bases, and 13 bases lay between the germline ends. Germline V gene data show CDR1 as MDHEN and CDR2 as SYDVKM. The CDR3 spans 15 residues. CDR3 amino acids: CASSPGIKDTGELFF. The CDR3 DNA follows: TGTGCCAGCAGTCCGGGTATTAAGGACACCGGGGAGCTGTTTTTT.

CDR3: CASSLAGGVNQPQHF. In nucleotides, the CDR3 is TGCGCCAGCAGCTTGGCCGGGGGTGTGAATCAGCCCCAGCATTTT. The chain couples TRBV5-1 to TRBJ1-5; D possibly corresponds to TRBD1 (5 bases). The V and J ends lost 0 bases and 4 bases respectively, with 11 bases between them. The CDR3 has 15 residues. The germline CDR1 and CDR2 sequences are SGHRS and YFSETQ.

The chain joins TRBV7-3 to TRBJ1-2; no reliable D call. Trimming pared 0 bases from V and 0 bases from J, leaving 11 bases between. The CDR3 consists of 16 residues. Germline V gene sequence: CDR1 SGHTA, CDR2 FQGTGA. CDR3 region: CASSLTSPPANYGYTF. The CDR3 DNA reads TGTGCCAGCAGCTTAACATCCCCGCCAGCTAACTATGGCTACACCTTC.

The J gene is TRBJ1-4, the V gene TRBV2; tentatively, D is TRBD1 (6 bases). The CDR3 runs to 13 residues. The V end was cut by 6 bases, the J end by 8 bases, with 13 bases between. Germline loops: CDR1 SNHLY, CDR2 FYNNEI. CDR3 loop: CASRGRQAEKLFF. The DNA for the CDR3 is TGTGCCAGCAGGGGTAGACAGGCCGAAAAACTGTTTTTT. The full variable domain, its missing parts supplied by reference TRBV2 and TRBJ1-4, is EPEVTQTPSHQVTQMGQEVILRCVPISNHLYFYWYRQILGQKVEFLVSFYNNEISEKSEIFDDQFSVERPDGSNFTLKIRSTKLEDSAMYFCASRGRQAEKLFFGSGTQLSVL.

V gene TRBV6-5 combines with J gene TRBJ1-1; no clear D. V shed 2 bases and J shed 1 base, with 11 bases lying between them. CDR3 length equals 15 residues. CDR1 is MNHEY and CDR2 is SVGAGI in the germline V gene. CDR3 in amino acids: CASSYTRVQNTEAFF. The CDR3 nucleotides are TGTGCCAGCAGTTACACGAGGGTACAGAACACTGAAGCTTTCTTT.

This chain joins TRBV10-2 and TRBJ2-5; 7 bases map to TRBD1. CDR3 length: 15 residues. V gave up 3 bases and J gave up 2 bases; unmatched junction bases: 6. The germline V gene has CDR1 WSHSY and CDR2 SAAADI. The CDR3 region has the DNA TGCGCCAGCAGTGACCTGAGCAGGGGGCAAGAGACCCAGTACTTC. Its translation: CASSDLSRGQETQYF.

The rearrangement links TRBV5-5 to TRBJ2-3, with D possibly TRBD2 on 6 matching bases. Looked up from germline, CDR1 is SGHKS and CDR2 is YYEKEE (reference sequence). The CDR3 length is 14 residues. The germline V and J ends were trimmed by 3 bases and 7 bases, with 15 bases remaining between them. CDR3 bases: TGTGCCAGCAGCTCGGGGGTACCCACGTATACGCAGTATTTT. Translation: CASSSGVPTYTQYF.

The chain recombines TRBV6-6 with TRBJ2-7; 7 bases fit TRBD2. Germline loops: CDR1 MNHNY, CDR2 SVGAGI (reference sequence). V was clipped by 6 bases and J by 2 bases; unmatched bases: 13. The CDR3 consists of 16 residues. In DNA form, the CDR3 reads TGTGCCAGCAGCCGATCGGGGAGCGGGGCTGCCTACGAGCAGTACTTC. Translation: CASSRSGSGAAYEQYF.

Here the CDR3 reads CSVSGGSTDTQYF. DNA for the CDR3: TGCAGCGTGAGCGGGGGAAGCACAGATACGCAGTATTTT. The V gene is TRBV29-1, the J gene TRBJ2-3, with TRBD2 identical over 8 bases. The CDR3 totals 13 residues. Unmatched junction bases numbered 2, after V lost 6 bases and J lost 0 bases. Germline V CDR1 and CDR2: SQVTM, ANQGSEA.

In DNA, the CDR3 is TGTGCCAGCAGCTTGGGGGGGACAGGGGGCTACGAGCAGTACTTC. Its protein is CASSLGGTGGYEQYF. The rearrangement uses TRBV7-2 and TRBJ2-7; TRBD1 agrees at 11 bases. Germline-derived CDR1 and CDR2 are SGHTA and FQGNSA. V lost 3 bases, J lost 3 bases, and 4 bases stayed unmatched. This CDR3 contains 15 residues. The full variable domain, its missing parts supplied by reference TRBV7-2 and TRBJ2-7, is GAGVSQSPSNKVTEKGKDVELRCDPISGHTALYWYRQSLGQGLEFLIYFQGNSAPDKSGLPSDRFSAERTGGSVSTLTIQRTQQEDSAVYLCASSLGGTGGYEQYFGPGTRLTVT.

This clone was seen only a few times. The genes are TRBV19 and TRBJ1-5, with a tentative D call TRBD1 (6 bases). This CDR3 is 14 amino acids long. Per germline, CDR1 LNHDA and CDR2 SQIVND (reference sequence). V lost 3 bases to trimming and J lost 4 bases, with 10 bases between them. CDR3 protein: CASSIEQGNQPQHF. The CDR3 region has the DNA TGTGCCAGTAGTATTGAACAGGGTAATCAGCCCCAGCATTTT. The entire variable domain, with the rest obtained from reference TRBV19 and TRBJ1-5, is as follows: DGGITQSPKYLFRKEGQNVTLSCEQNLNHDAMYWYRQDPGQGLRLIYYSQIVNDFQKGDIAEGYSVSREKKESFPLTVTSAQKNPTAFYLCASSIEQGNQPQHFGDGTRLSIL.

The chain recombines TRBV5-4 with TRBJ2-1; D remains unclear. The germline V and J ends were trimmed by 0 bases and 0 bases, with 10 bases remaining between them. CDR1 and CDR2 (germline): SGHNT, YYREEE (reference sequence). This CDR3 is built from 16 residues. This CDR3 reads CASSLERRLSYNEQFF. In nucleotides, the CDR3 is TGTGCCAGCAGCTTGGAACGAAGACTCTCCTACAATGAGCAGTTCTTC.

The CDR3 bases are TGTGCCAGCAGTTTAATGTCTGGGAGCTCCTATAATTCACCCCTCCACTTT. It encodes CASSLMSGSSYNSPLHF. The V gene is TRBV27, the J gene TRBJ1-6; D not certain. The CDR3 has 17 residues. Germline CDR1 MNHEY, CDR2 SMNVEV (reference sequence). The V and J ends lost 2 bases and 0 bases respectively, with 11 bases between them.

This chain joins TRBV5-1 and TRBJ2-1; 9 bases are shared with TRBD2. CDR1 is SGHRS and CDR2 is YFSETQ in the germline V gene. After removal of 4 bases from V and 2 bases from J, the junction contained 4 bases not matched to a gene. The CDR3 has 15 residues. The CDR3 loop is CASSPGTSPYNEQFF. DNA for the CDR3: TGCGCCAGCAGCCCCGGGACTAGCCCCTACAATGAGCAGTTCTTC.

The CDR3 region is CASSIPGGETQYF. The CDR3 DNA sequence: TGTGCCAGTAGTATCCCAGGGGGGGAGACCCAGTACTTC. The V gene is TRBV19, the J gene TRBJ2-5; tentative D call: TRBD1 (7 bases). Germline CDR1 LNHDA, CDR2 SQIVND (reference sequence). This CDR3 contains 13 residues. The V and J ends lost 3 bases and 5 bases respectively, with 10 bases between them.

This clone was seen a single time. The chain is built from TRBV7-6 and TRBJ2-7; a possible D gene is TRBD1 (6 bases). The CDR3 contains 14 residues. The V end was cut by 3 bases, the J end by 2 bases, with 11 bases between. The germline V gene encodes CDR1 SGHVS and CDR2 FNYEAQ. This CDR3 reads CASSFQGSAYEQYF. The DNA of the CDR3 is TGTGCCAGCAGCTTCCAGGGGAGCGCCTACGAGCAGTACTTC.

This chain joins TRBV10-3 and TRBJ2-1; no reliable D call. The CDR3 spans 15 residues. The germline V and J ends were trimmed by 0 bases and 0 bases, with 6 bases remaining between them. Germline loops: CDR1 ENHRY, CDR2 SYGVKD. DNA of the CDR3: TGTGCCATCAGTGAGTCTGATAGCTCCTACAATGAGCAGTTCTTC. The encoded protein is CAISESDSSYNEQFF.

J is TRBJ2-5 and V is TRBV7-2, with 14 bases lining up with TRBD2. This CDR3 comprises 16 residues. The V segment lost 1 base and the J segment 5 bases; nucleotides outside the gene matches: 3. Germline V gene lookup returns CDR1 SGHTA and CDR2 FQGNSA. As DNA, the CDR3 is TGTGCCAGCAGCTTAGTGACTAGCGGGGGGGCGGAGACCCAGTACTTC. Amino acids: CASSLVTSGGAETQYF. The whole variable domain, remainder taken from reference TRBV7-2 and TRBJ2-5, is GAGVSQSPSNKVTEKGKDVELRCDPISGHTALYWYRQSLGQGLEFLIYFQGNSAPDKSGLPSDRFSAERTGGSVSTLTIQRTQQEDSAVYLCASSLVTSGGAETQYFGPGTRLLVL.